The 15 T cell receptor beta chains below all came from one sample that was sequenced in a study of shared clonotypes between healthy human individuals. Data came from immunoSEQ multiplex PCR; TCRdb stores just in-frame clones and leaves some out. The data hold roughly 1 million clones, with around three quarters observed a single time. Sequencing was done on a sample of memory CD4+ T cells from PBMCs. Subset of the sample: CD45RA-negative fraction. These receptors came from a young man in good health. Some clones in this sample may be carry-over from other donors' samples.

The chain employs TRBV5-1 and TRBJ2-7; 7 nucleotides match TRBD2. CDR3 length: 15 amino acids. J lost 0 bases, V lost 1 base, and 4 bases had no gene match. Germline V lookup: CDR1 SGHRS, CDR2 YFSETQ. In DNA, the CDR3 is TGCGCCAGCAGCTTGTTCCGCGGGAGCTCCTACGAGCAGTACTTC. As protein: CASSLFRGSSYEQYF. Variable domain in full (rest from reference TRBV5-1 and TRBJ2-7): KAGVTQTPRYLIKTRGQQVTLSCSPISGHRSVSWYQQTPGQGLQFLFEYFSETQRNKGNFPGRFSGRQFSNSRSEMNVSTLELGDSALYLCASSLFRGSSYEQYFGPGTRLTVT.

The chain carries TRBV7-2 and TRBJ2-5, with a possible D match to TRBD1 (5 bases). V was trimmed by 0 bases and J by 4 bases, leaving 9 bases between them. The CDR3 contains 14 residues. CDR1 and CDR2 from the germline V gene are SGHTA and FQGNSA. CDR3 sequence (DNA): TGTGCCAGCAGCTTAGCGGCAGGGCTAGAGACCCAGTACTTC. This translates into CASSLAAGLETQYF.

The count of this clone is one. Within the sample, other DNA sequences also encode this same CDR3. The chain has TRBV6-6 and TRBJ2-7; tentatively, D is TRBD1 (6 bases). There are 13 residues in the CDR3. Trimming stripped 3 bases from V and 2 bases from J, with 8 bases between. Germline assignment: CDR1 MNHNY and CDR2 SVGAGI (reference sequence). CDR3 amino acids: CASSYDRTYEQYF. In DNA, the CDR3 is TGTGCCAGCAGTTATGACAGGACCTACGAGCAGTACTTC.

The V and J genes are TRBV18 and TRBJ2-3, with 7 bases aligning to TRBD1. The germline V gene has CDR1 KGHSH and CDR2 LQKENI. The CDR3 length is 14 residues. V lost 6 bases, J lost 4 bases, and 7 bases stayed unmatched. CDR3 residues: CASSQDRAADTQYF. CDR3 coding DNA: TGTGCCAGCTCGCAAGACAGGGCGGCAGATACGCAGTATTTT.

The rearrangement joins TRBV5-1 to TRBJ2-7; 7 nucleotides line up with TRBD2. V lost 7 bases to trimming and J lost 0 bases; unmatched junction nucleotides: 7. The germline V gene encodes CDR1 SGHRS and CDR2 YFSETQ. This CDR3 comprises 14 residues. As DNA, the CDR3 is TGCGCCAGCCGAGGGGTAGCGGGCTCCTACGAGCAGTACTTC. It yields the protein CASRGVAGSYEQYF.

The chain couples TRBV27 to TRBJ2-2; weak D call: TRBD1 (6 bases). Germline assignment: CDR1 MNHEY and CDR2 SMNVEV (reference sequence). The ends were cut back, 6 bases at V and 0 bases at J, with 11 bases in the middle. The CDR3 totals 15 residues. DNA of the CDR3: TGTGCCAGCAGCCCTGGGGGCGCGAACACCGGGGAGCTGTTTTTT. Protein: CASSPGGANTGELFF.

This clone has only a few counts. The V and J genes are TRBV4-1 and TRBJ1-5; D is unclear. Germline V lookup: CDR1 MGHRA, CDR2 YSYEKL. V was trimmed by 1 base and J by 0 bases, leaving 10 bases between them. The CDR3 contains 16 residues. DNA for the CDR3: TGCGCCAGCAGCCAAGGCTCGATTTATAGCAATCAGCCCCAGCATTTT. This sequence encodes CASSQGSIYSNQPQHF.

The sample holds a few counts of this clone. This chain joins TRBV13 and TRBJ2-5, with no clear D. Germline assignment: CDR1 PRHDT and CDR2 FYEKMQ (reference sequence). The CDR3 spans 13 residues. Trimming cost V 5 bases and J 5 bases, with 12 bases left between them. In DNA, the CDR3 is TGTGCCAGCAGCCCCCGACTCGGGGAGACCCAGTACTTC. Translation: CASSPRLGETQYF.

The gene calls are TRBV4-1 and TRBJ2-6; a weak D match, TRBD2 (5 bases). CDR1 is MGHRA, CDR2 YSYEKL, per germline. CDR3 length equals 16 residues. V gave up 1 base and J gave up 4 bases, with 11 bases separating them. CDR3 sequence: CASSQVPGLGANVLTF. The DNA for the CDR3 is TGCGCCAGCAGCCAAGTCCCGGGGTTAGGGGCCAACGTCCTGACTTTC.

The chain joins TRBV29-1 to TRBJ2-7; perhaps D is TRBD1 or TRBD2 (6 bases each). Germline V gives CDR1 SQVTM, CDR2 ANQGSEA. V was trimmed by 7 bases and J by 4 bases, leaving 14 bases between them. CDR3 size: 12 residues. The CDR3 nucleotides read TGCAGCGCCCGTAGGGGGAGGTACGAGCAGTACTTC. Translating gives CSARRGRYEQYF.

The gene calls are TRBV5-4 and TRBJ2-3, with D hard to call. The germline CDR1 and CDR2 sequences are SGHNT and YYREEE (reference sequence). Trimming removed 0 bases from V and 4 bases from J, with 9 bases in between. This CDR3 contains 14 residues. For the CDR3, the DNA is TGTGCCAGCAGCTTGGATGTTAGTTCAGATACGCAGTATTTT. This sequence encodes CASSLDVSSDTQYF.

A single count supports this clone. This chain connects TRBV19 to TRBJ1-5; 7 bases line up with TRBD1. The CDR3 is 16 residues long. V dropped 4 bases and J dropped 0; count of bases not matched to a gene: 6. Looked up from germline, CDR1 is LNHDA and CDR2 is SQIVND (reference sequence). In DNA form, the CDR3 reads TGTGCCAGTAGTAGTCTAGGGACAGCTAGCAATCAGCCCCAGCATTTT. This gives the protein CASSSLGTASNQPQHF.

The V and J genes are TRBV7-3 and TRBJ2-7, with D tentatively TRBD2 (5 bases). This CDR3 is built from 14 residues. With 2 bases removed from V and 3 bases from J, the gap between germline ends came to 11 bases. CDR1 and CDR2 from the germline V gene are SGHTA and FQGTGA. The CDR3 DNA reads TGTGCCAGCAGCTTACGTCGGGGATACTACGAGCAGTACTTC. It translates to CASSLRRGYYEQYF.

Only one count was recorded for this clone. CDR3 DNA sequence: TGTGCCAGCAGTCCTACAGTAGATCCCCGCAATCAGCCCCAGCATTTT. Its translation is CASSPTVDPRNQPQHF. The rearrangement links TRBV27 to TRBJ1-5, with D unclear. Germline V gives CDR1 MNHEY, CDR2 SMNVEV (reference sequence). This CDR3 comprises 16 residues. Deletions cut 5 bases from V and 2 bases from J, with 16 bases between.

The chain is built from TRBV7-9 and TRBJ2-5, with TRBD2 matching 15 bases. The CDR3 has 18 residues. The germline gives CDR1 SEHNR, CDR2 FQNEAQ (reference sequence). V was pared by 5 bases and J by 4 bases, with 11 bases of the junction left unmatched. In DNA form, the CDR3 reads TGTGCCAGCAGCCACCGTGGACTAGCGGGAGGGCCGAGAGAGACCCAGTACTTC. This sequence encodes CASSHRGLAGGPRETQYF.